This paragraph covers one T cell receptor (beta chain) sequence. The sample is drawn from a study of blood T cell repertoires in COVID-19. As processed by the authors: Reference gene primers were amplified, and this amplification served to estimate nucleated cell counts. The table came from immunoSEQ multiplex PCR; TCRdb's copy has only in-frame clones and leaves some out. V, J and clone size are those of that table, while D and trimming were read from the DNA. The data hold 110,000 to 150,000 clones, with approximately 80% observed a single time. CDR3 size: 14 residues. Germline V gene data show CDR1 as SGDLS and CDR2 as YYNGEE. The J segment lost 7 bases and the V segment lost 0 bases, leaving 6 bases of the junction unmatched.

The material sequenced was PBMCs or T cells enriched from blood (not recorded which). The origin of this receptor is a man aged 45 to 65 who had recovered from COVID-19. The J gene is TRBJ1-1, the V gene TRBV9, with TRBD1 matching over 7 bases. CDR3: CASSVEDRRVEAFF. In DNA form, the CDR3 reads TGTGCCAGCAGCGTAGAGGACAGGAGGGTTGAAGCTTTCTTT.